One and the same sample provided the 24 T cell receptor beta chains below, sequenced in a study of cytomegalovirus exposure and HLA in healthy donors (dated by TCRdb to between 2016 and 2019). Library generation was performed with the immunoSEQ multiplex PCR assay. TCRdb stores this immuneACCESS table with in-frame sequences only. Part of the clones is absent; in the studies checked, under half of the shortfall reflects unresolved V genes, and no reason is known for the rest. In this sample the table shows 300,000 to 400,000 clones, around 86% of which occur a single time. The ten largest clones add up to 0.83% of the sample. Material for sequencing was PBMCs. All receptors come from a young woman in good health and CMV-seronegative.

In its sample, this clone was seen a few times. The V and J genes are TRBV6-8 and TRBJ2-1; D is possibly TRBD1 (6 bases). The CDR3 is 14 residues long. Germline lookup yields CDR1 MNHGY and CDR2 SAAAGT. This CDR3 reads CAAPSPTGRNEQFF. The CDR3 nucleotides read TGTGCTGCCCCCTCTCCGACAGGTCGCAATGAGCAGTTCTTC.

The chain employs TRBV6-1 and TRBJ1-2, with D possibly being TRBD1 (5 bases). The germline V and J ends were trimmed by 7 bases and 4 bases, with 16 bases remaining between them. Germline V gene sequence: CDR1 MNHNS, CDR2 SASEGT. CDR3 size: 14 residues. CDR3 DNA sequence: TGTGCCAGCACCCCTCGGGGGAGTTTCTATGGCTACACCTTC. Its translation is CASTPRGSFYGYTF.

The genes are TRBV6-4 and TRBJ1-5; D gene uncertain. Germline CDR1 is MRHNA and CDR2 is SNTAGT. The CDR3 covers 13 residues. The V end lost 3 bases, the J end lost 2 bases, and 5 bases lay between the germline ends. This CDR3 reads CASSEEGNQPQHF. CDR3 nucleotides: TGTGCCAGCAGTGAGGAGGGCAATCAGCCCCAGCATTTT.

V is TRBV9 and J is TRBJ2-7; 12 bases line up with TRBD1. This CDR3 spans 15 amino acids. V shed 3 bases and J 6 bases; nucleotides not matched to a gene: 7. Germline CDR1 and CDR2: SGDLS and YYNGEE. The CDR3, as DNA: TGTGCCAGCAGCGCCTCCGGGACAGGGGGCGGCGAGCAGTACTTC. This sequence encodes CASSASGTGGGEQYF.

The chain links TRBV7-9 to TRBJ1-4; TRBD1 might be the D (5 bases). The ends were cut back, 6 bases at V and 4 bases at J, with 12 bases in the middle. In germline, CDR1 is SEHNR, CDR2 FQNEAQ (reference sequence). The CDR3 is 14 residues long. In DNA form, the CDR3 reads TGTGCCAGCAGGCGGACGGACAATAATGAAAAACTGTTTTTT. This codes for CASRRTDNNEKLFF.

This sequence joins TRBV5-6 and TRBJ2-5; TRBD2 might be the D (6 bases). Germline CDR1 reads SGHDT; CDR2 reads YYEEEE. The CDR3 contains 14 residues. Trimming removed 3 bases at V and 5 bases at J, with 14 bases between. The CDR3 region is CASSSVAAGETQYF. CDR3 nucleotides: TGTGCCAGCAGCTCCGTAGCGGCCGGGGAGACCCAGTACTTC.

V usage is TRBV30 and J usage is TRBJ1-4; weak D call: TRBD1 (5 bases). V was pared by 1 base and J by 6 bases, with 12 bases between. This CDR3 has 14 amino acids. The V gene's germline CDR1 is GTSNPN and CDR2 SVGIG (reference sequence). The CDR3 sequence: CAWSGGLGDEKLFF. CDR3 bases: TGTGCCTGGAGTGGGGGACTTGGGGATGAAAAACTGTTTTTT.

The chain carries TRBV19 and TRBJ2-6, with 8 bases aligning to TRBD1. With V trimmed by 3 bases and J by 0 bases, 7 bases remained unmatched. CDR1 LNHDA and CDR2 SQIVND come from the germline V gene (reference sequence). CDR3 length: 18 amino acids. The CDR3 reads CASSISGGRSSGANVLTF. The CDR3 nucleotides are TGTGCCAGTAGTATCTCAGGGGGCAGAAGCTCTGGGGCCAACGTCCTGACTTTC.

The gene calls are TRBV6-5 and TRBJ1-2; the D is unclear. The CDR3 runs 16 residues. Germline assignment: CDR1 MNHEY and CDR2 SVGAGI. Trimming removed 0 bases from V and 7 bases from J, with 18 bases in between. The CDR3 sequence: CASSYSGRSYVGGYTF. The CDR3 DNA reads as TGTGCCAGCAGTTACTCTGGCAGGTCCTACGTGGGTGGCTACACCTTC.

V is TRBV30 and J is TRBJ1-4, with D possibly being TRBD1 (5 bases). CDR3 size: 16 residues. The V end lost 2 bases, the J end lost 3 bases, and 16 bases lay between the germline ends. The germline V gene encodes CDR1 GTSNPN and CDR2 SVGIG (reference sequence). CDR3 sequence reads: CAWSPDWGVPNEKLFF. CDR3 sequence (DNA): TGTGCCTGGAGTCCCGACTGGGGGGTGCCTAATGAAAAACTGTTTTTT.

This chain connects TRBV14 to TRBJ2-5; weak D call: TRBD1 (5 bases). V dropped 11 bases and J dropped 3 bases, with 22 bases sitting between them. Looked up from germline, CDR1 is SGHDN and CDR2 is FVKESK. The CDR3 has 15 residues. The CDR3 DNA is TGTGCCCGCCGGTTGGGCAGATTACAGGAAGAGACCCAGTACTTC. This gives the protein CARRLGRLQEETQYF.

This clone was counted a few times. The chain has TRBV2 and TRBJ2-7; the match to TRBD2 covers 11 bases. V was clipped by 9 bases and J by 5 bases; unmatched bases: 6. The CDR3 is 13 residues long. Germline assignment: CDR1 SNHLY and CDR2 FYNNEI. The CDR3 bases are TGTGCCAGGTTAGCGGGGGGGCGGGACGAGCAGTACTTC. Translating it yields CARLAGGRDEQYF.

The sample holds one count of this clone. This chain joins TRBV2 and TRBJ1-1, with D perhaps TRBD1 (6 bases). The CDR3 contains 15 residues. Germline values: CDR1 SNHLY, CDR2 FYNNEI. The V and J ends lost 11 bases and 4 bases respectively, with 23 bases between them. The chain's CDR3 is CAAPGTNTIGTEAFF. CDR3 DNA sequence: TGTGCCGCCCCTGGGACAAATACCATAGGCACTGAAGCTTTCTTT.

The V gene is TRBV6-1, the J gene TRBJ1-5, with TRBD1 matching over 10 bases. The J segment lost 3 bases and the V segment lost 6 bases, leaving 5 bases of the junction unmatched. This CDR3 is built from 15 residues. The germline V gene has CDR1 MNHNS and CDR2 SASEGT. CDR3 DNA sequence: TGTGCCAGCAGAGGACAGGGGGTAATCAATCAGCCCCAGCATTTT. Translating gives CASRGQGVINQPQHF.

As concerns this clone: A junction end diverges from the germline sequence, so it may reflect a read error. This chain joins TRBV4-1 and TRBJ1-4, with D possibly being TRBD1 (5 bases). The germline V gene encodes CDR1 MGHRA and CDR2 YSYEKL. CDR3 length: 15 residues. The CDR3 loop is CASSQEKGPNEKLFF. The CDR3 nucleotides are TGCGCCAGCAGCCAAGAAAAGGGGCCTAACGAAAAACTGTTTTTT.

The chain has TRBV5-4 and TRBJ2-2; 7 bases line up with TRBD1. Germline trimming cut 3 bases from V and 4 bases from J; bases unmatched to any gene: 6. Germline lookup yields CDR1 SGHNT and CDR2 YYREEE (reference sequence). The CDR3 spans 15 residues. The DNA for the CDR3 is TGTGCCAGCAGCTCTGCTCGGGACAGCACCGGGGAGCTGTTTTTT. This sequence encodes CASSSARDSTGELFF.

V and J are TRBV29-1 and TRBJ2-7; TRBD1 agrees at 9 bases. V lost 0 bases, J lost 3 bases, and 12 bases stayed unmatched. CDR1 and CDR2 (germline): SQVTM, ANQGSEA. The CDR3 consists of 17 residues. The DNA of the CDR3 is TGCAGCGTTGAAGAGGGACATCCGGGACAGGGCATCTACGAGCAGTACTTC. It codes for CSVEEGHPGQGIYEQYF.

This sequence joins TRBV12-1 and TRBJ2-4; the DNA was not compared with TRBD2, the D call given in the table. TRBV12-1 is a pseudogene locus. This CDR3 is 19 amino acids long. The CDR3 loop reads CASSFLGLAESLAKNIQYF. The CDR3 DNA reads TGTGCCAGCAGCTTTCTGGGACTAGCGGAGTCATTAGCCAAAAACATTCAGTACTTC.

Relative to its sample, this clone is medium-sized. The chain employs TRBV5-1 and TRBJ1-1, with 9 bases aligning to TRBD1. Germline V gene sequence: CDR1 SGHRS, CDR2 YFSETQ. This CDR3 is built from 16 residues. J gave up 3 bases and V 5 bases, and 11 bases lay outside the gene matches. CDR3: CASRNAGTGYHTEAFF. The CDR3 coding sequence is TGCGCCAGCAGAAATGCCGGGACAGGGTATCACACTGAAGCTTTCTTT.

The gene calls are TRBV7-3 and TRBJ2-1; 7 nucleotides align to TRBD2. Germline CDR1 is SGHTA and CDR2 is FQGTGA. V was clipped by 4 bases and J by 4 bases; unmatched bases: 10. This CDR3 comprises 16 residues. This chain's CDR3 is CASSYGPSGGYNEQFF. The CDR3 DNA reads TGTGCCAGCAGCTACGGACCCTCGGGAGGATACAATGAGCAGTTCTTC.

The chain recombines TRBV7-6 with TRBJ1-1, with unresolved D. Germline V lookup: CDR1 SGHVS, CDR2 FNYEAQ. The CDR3 length is 15 residues. V was trimmed by 5 bases and J by 5 bases, leaving 18 bases between them. The CDR3 DNA reads TGTGCCAGCAGCCCATCAAAAGGAGGGAGGACTGAAGCTTTCTTT. Translated: CASSPSKGGRTEAFF.

This clone was found once. The chain employs TRBV5-6 and TRBJ1-4; D is undetermined. CDR3 size: 15 residues. V lost 3 bases and J 1 base, leaving 10 bases between the germline ends. Per germline, CDR1 SGHDT and CDR2 YYEEEE. CDR3 in amino acids: CASSWRELTNEKLFF. For the CDR3, the DNA is TGTGCCAGCAGCTGGAGGGAACTAACTAATGAAAAACTGTTTTTT.

DNA for the CDR3: TGTGCCAGCAGCTTGGGGGCGGAAGAGACCCAGTACTTC. The encoded protein is CASSLGAEETQYF. The chain is built from TRBV7-6 and TRBJ2-5; maybe TRBD1 (6 bases). CDR1 is SGHVS, CDR2 FNYEAQ, per germline. This CDR3 is built from 13 residues. V was cut by 3 bases and J by 3 bases, with 8 bases left in between.

The chain employs TRBV2 and TRBJ2-7; D unresolved. The CDR3 is made up of 13 amino acids. Per the germline V gene, CDR1 is SNHLY and CDR2 is FYNNEI. The V end lost 5 bases, the J end lost 7 bases, and 15 bases lay between the germline ends. CDR3 protein: CASSILMTAEQYF. The CDR3, as DNA: TGTGCCAGCAGTATCCTGATGACTGCTGAGCAGTACTTC. The whole variable domain, remainder taken from reference TRBV2 and TRBJ2-7, is EPEVTQTPSHQVTQMGQEVILRCVPISNHLYFYWYRQILGQKVEFLVSFYNNEISEKSEIFDDQFSVERPDGSNFTLKIRSTKLEDSAMYFCASSILMTAEQYFGPGTRLTVT.